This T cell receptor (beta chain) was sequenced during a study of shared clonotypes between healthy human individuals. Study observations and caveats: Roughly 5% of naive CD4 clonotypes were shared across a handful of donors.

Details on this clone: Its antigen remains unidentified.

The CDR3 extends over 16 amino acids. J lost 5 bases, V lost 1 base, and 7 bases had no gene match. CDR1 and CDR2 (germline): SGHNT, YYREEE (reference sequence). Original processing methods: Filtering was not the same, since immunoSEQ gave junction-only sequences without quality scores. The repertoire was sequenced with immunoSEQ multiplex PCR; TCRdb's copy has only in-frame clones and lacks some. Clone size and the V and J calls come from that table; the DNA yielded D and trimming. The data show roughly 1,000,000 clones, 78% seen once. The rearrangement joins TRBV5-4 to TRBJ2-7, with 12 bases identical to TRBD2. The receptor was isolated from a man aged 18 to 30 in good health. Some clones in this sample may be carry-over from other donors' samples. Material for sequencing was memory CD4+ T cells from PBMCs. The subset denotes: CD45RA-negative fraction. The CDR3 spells CASSLRTSGNLDEQYF. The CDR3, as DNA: TGTGCCAGCAGCTTGAGGACTAGCGGGAATTTAGACGAGCAGTACTTC.